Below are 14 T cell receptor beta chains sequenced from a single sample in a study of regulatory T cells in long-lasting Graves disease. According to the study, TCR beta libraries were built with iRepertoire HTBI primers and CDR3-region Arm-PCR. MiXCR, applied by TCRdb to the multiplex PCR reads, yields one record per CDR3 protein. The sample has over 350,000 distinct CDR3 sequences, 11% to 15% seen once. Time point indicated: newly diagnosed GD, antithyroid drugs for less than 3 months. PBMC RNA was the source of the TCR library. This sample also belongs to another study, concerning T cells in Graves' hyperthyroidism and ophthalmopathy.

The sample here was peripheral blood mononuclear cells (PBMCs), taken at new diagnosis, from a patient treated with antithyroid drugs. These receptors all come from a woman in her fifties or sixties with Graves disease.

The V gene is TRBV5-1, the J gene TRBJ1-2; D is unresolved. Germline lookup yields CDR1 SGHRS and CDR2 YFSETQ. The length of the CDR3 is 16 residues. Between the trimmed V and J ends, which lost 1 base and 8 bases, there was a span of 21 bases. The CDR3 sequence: CASSLISVGSSEGYTF. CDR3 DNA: TGCGCCAGCAGCTTGATTTCGGTGGGTTCGTCAGAAGGCTACACCTTC. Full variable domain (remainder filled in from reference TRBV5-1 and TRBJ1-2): KAGVTQTPRYLIKTRGQQVTLSCSPISGHRSVSWYQQTPGQGLQFLFEYFSETQRNKGNFPGRFSGRQFSNSRSEMNVSTLELGDSALYLCASSLISVGSSEGYTFGSGTRLTVV.

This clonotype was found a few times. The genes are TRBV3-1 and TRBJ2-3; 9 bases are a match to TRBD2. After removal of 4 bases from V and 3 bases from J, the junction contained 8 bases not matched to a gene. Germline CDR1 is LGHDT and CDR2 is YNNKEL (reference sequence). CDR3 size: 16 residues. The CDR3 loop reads CASSLRSSGKTDTQYF. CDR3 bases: TGTGCCAGCAGCCTAAGATCTAGCGGGAAGACAGATACGCAGTATTTT.

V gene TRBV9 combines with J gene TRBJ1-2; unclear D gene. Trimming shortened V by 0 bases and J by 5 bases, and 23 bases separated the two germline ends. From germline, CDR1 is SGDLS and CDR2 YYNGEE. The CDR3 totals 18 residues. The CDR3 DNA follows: TGTGCCAGCAGCGTAGATCTTAAATCCCCCCCATCATTATATGGCTACACCTTC. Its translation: CASSVDLKSPPSLYGYTF.

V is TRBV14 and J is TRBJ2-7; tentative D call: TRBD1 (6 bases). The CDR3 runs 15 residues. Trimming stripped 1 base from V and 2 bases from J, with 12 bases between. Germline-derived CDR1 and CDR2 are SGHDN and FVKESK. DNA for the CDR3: TGTGCCAGCAGCCAAGCATGGGGGCCCGCCTACGAGCAGTACTTC. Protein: CASSQAWGPAYEQYF.

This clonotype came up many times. The CDR3 sequence is CASTRPGLAFYEQYF. The CDR3 region has the DNA TGTGCCAGCACGCGTCCGGGTCTGGCCTTCTACGAGCAGTACTTC. The gene calls are TRBV28 and TRBJ2-7; no clear D. The CDR3 sequence is 15 residues long. Looked up from germline, CDR1 is MDHEN and CDR2 is SYDVKM. Trimming took 7 bases from V and 3 from J, leaving 19 bases between them.

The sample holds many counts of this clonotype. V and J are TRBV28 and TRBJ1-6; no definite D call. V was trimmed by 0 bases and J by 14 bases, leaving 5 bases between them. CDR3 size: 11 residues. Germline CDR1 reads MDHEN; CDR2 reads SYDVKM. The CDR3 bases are TGTGCCAGCAGTTTATGGGAATCCCTCCACTTT. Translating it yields CASSLWESLHF.

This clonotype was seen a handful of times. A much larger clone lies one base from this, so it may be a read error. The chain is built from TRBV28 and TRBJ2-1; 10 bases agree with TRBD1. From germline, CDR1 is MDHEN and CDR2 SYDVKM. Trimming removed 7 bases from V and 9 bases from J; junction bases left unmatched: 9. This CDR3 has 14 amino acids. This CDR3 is CASTIEDRGGEQFF. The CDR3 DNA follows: TGTGCCAGCACCATCGAGGACAGGGGGGGTGAGCAGTTCTTC. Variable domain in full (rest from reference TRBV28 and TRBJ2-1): DVKVTQSSRYLVKRTGEKVFLECVQDMDHENMFWYRQDPGLGLRLIYFSYDVKMKEKGDIPEGYSVSREKKERFSLILESASTNQTSMYLCASTIEDRGGEQFFGPGTRLTVL.

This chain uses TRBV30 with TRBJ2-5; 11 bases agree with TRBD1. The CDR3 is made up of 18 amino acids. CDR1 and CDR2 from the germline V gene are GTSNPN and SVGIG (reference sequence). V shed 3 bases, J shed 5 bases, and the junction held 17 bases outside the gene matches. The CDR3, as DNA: TGTGCCTGGAGCTCTTGGACAGGGGGCGGTCTCTACCGGGAGACCCAGTACTTC. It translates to CAWSSWTGGGLYRETQYF.

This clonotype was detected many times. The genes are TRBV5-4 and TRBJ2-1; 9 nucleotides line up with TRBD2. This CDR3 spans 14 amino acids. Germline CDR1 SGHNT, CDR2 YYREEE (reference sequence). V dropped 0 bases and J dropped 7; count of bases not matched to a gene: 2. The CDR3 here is CASSLDLAGNEQFF. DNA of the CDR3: TGTGCCAGCAGCTTGGATCTAGCGGGGAATGAGCAGTTCTTC.

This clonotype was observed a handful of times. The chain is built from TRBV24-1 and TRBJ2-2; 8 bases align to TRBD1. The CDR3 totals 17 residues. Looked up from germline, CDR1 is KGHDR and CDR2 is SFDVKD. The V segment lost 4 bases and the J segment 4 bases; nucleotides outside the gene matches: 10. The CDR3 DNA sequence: TGTGCCACCAGTGACCCTGACAGGGGTGGTAGCACCGGGGAGCTGTTTTTT. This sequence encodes CATSDPDRGGSTGELFF.

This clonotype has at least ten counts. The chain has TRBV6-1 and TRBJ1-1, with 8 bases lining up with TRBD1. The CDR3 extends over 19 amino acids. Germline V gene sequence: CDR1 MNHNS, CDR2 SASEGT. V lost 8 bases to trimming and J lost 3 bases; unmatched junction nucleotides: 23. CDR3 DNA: TGTGCCAGCTTCGGAAGTCGGCCAGACAGGGGTCTAAAGGACACTGAAGCTTTCTTT. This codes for CASFGSRPDRGLKDTEAFF.

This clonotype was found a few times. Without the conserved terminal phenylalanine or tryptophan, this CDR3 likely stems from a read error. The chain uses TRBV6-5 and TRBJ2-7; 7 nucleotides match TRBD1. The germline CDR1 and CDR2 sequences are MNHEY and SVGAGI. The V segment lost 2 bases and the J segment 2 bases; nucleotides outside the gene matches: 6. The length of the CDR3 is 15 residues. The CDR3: CASSYEGDSAYEQYS. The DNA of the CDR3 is TGTGCCAGCAGTTACGAAGGGGACAGCGCCTACGAGCAGTACTCC.

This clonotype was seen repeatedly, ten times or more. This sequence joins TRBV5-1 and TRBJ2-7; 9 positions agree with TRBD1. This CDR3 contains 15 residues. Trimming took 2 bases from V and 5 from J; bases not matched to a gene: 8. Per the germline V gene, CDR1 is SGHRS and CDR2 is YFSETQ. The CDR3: CASSFGQGLTDEQYF. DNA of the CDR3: TGCGCCAGCAGCTTTGGACAGGGGTTGACGGACGAGCAGTACTTC. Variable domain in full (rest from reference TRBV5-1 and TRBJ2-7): KAGVTQTPRYLIKTRGQQVTLSCSPISGHRSVSWYQQTPGQGLQFLFEYFSETQRNKGNFPGRFSGRQFSNSRSEMNVSTLELGDSALYLCASSFGQGLTDEQYFGPGTRLTVT.

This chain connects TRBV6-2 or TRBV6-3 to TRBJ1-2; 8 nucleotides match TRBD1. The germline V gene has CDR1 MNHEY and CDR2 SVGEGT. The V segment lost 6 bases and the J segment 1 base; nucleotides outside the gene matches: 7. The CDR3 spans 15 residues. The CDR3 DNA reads TGTGCCAGCAGGATATCAGGGGGCAGTAACTATGGCTACACCTTC. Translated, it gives CASRISGGSNYGYTF.